This T cell receptor beta chain was observed in a study of cytomegalovirus exposure and HLA in healthy donors (TCRdb year 2017). With respect to the entire study: According to an earlier analysis of 550 to 750 of the donors, some 180 million T cells yielded roughly 110 million unique TCR beta sequences and about 300 Gb of sequence data. About five DR-DQ haplotypes were treated as single units for association and clustering because of strong linkage in the cohort. Among the approximately 400 genotyped donors, about 85% belonged to the genetic ancestry cluster associated with self-reported Caucasian donors. About 300 gigabases of sequencing data and 78 million or so unique TCR sequences were included in an early release covering 550 to 650 HLA-typed donors. The aim of the study was to test whether cataloging public T cell receptors could identify signatures of past pathogen exposure. Besides the first cohort of 550 to 750 subjects, a separate validation cohort made up of over a hundred different subjects was used. To predict cytomegalovirus infection status, the study brought together high-throughput TCR immunosequencing, statistical association of individual TCRs with disease status, and machine learning. Class I and class II HLA loci were covered by the typing at four-digit resolution. The study profiled the T cell repertoires of 500 to 800 subjects by immunosequencing and related them to cytomegalovirus serostatus. Typing coverage varied by locus: about 620-640 donors for A, B, C, DRB1 and DQB1; roughly 560 for DQA1; more than 600 for DPA1; roughly 450 for DPB1. All discovery cohort repertoires had been generated on a single sequencing platform. Rather than drawing on any new phenotypic data, the later analysis identified candidate immune exposures from TCR beta sequences and the way those sequences occurred across donors. Across some 400 genotyped donors of the cohort, an average of roughly 200,000 unique TCR beta nucleotide sequences per donor were sequenced, and around 20% of those sequences were non-productive. Donor age, sex, ethnicity and CMV serostatus were compiled alongside the repertoire data. To decide whether each TCR beta V gene segment behaved as functional or pseudogenic, an earlier analysis of nearly 600 of the donors relied on high-throughput TCR beta sequencing. In a later analysis, previously published TCR beta repertoires from 666 donors were re-analyzed and high-resolution HLA genotyping was added so that TCR occurrence patterns could be studied. A later genetic analysis took genome-wide SNP genotypes for 398 of the 666 donors and used that subset as a discovery cohort. Broader findings and caveats from the paper: Immune exposure information for the cohort was limited to CMV serostatus. Because some donors lacked HLA typing at each locus, the association tests relied only on the typed subset. The sequencing pipeline was judged likely to have produced a cluster of highly shared sequence variants as a technical artifact. In vitro tests confirmed that three of the cytomegalovirus-associated TCR beta chains recognize cytomegalovirus antigens. While some public TCRs were present in many individuals, most TCR sequences turned up only very rarely across donors. In a later analysis, the rate of TCR association differed among HLA loci, with DRB1 alleles having the most associated TCRs and HLA-C alleles having the fewest. The authors suggested that the approach could potentially be extended to other disease states and immunological phenotypes. A later genetic analysis associated a missense DCLRE1C variant with V-gene and J-gene trimming of TCR beta chains, and an independent cohort replicated the association. In the study, approximately 160 TCR beta chains were listed as associated with cytomegalovirus. This cohort had only TCR beta chains sequenced, and the lack of alpha or paired-chain data limited which features could be detected. Some IMGT-functional V segments, including TRBV6-2 and TRBV6-3, could not be distinguished by the 87-base-pair reads and were therefore excluded. A later analysis found that most CMV-associated TCR beta chains appeared HLA-restricted, with HLA associations seemingly driven largely by CMV exposure. Compared with the roughly 700-donor mean, donors in an Asian-associated ancestry cluster had fewer N-insertions in productive TCRs, according to a later genetic analysis. A further reported finding was that TCR beta sequences accurately predicted the HLA-A and HLA-B alleles for most subjects in the first cohort. Presence/absence analyses assumed roughly uniform sequencing depth across donors, an assumption that may not hold. Correlated functional status among segregating V segments might reflect linkage disequilibrium, but an unknown experimental factor could not be ruled out. An earlier analysis of some 590 of the donors showed that most TCR beta V segments appeared in productive rearrangements either about 87% or about 30% of the time, which broadly matched IMGT annotations. Specific HLA alleles were associated with some 15,000 TCR beta sequences at a false discovery rate of 0.05 in a later analysis. Because counts were too low, seventeen rarely observed V segments, including chromosome 9 orphons, were excluded from the earlier analysis of fewer than 650 of the donors. Cytomegalovirus status was reported to be diagnosed by the classifier with high specificity and sensitivity in both the original and validation cohorts. In a later analysis, HLA-associated TCR beta chains were found to be more clonally expanded and to have lower generation probabilities than equally common non-associated chains. Strong co-occurrence of HLA alleles, especially DR and DQ, made assigning TCR associations to individual alleles difficult. In a later analysis, several top co-occurrence clusters were reported to appear linked to parvovirus B19, influenza, CMV and Epstein-Barr virus.

CDR3 length: 14 amino acids, cysteine to phenylalanine. The kept DNA is CDR3 alone, 42 bases in frame from the first base. Per the germline V gene (reference sequence), SEHNR is the CDR1 and FQNEAQ is the CDR2. Deletion took 3 bases off V and 6 bases off J, with a span of 9 bases between the germline ends. The library was made by the immunoSEQ multiplex PCR assay. The multiplex PCR relied on a mix of 60 forward primers for TCR Vbeta segments and 13 reverse primers for TCR Jbeta segments. The CDR3 region of rearranged TCR beta genes was amplified from genomic DNA with a multiplex PCR assay. The amplified TCR beta libraries were sequenced on the Illumina HiSeq System as 87-base-pair reads. Per the authors' processing: A later analysis tallied 75 million to 95 million unique TCR beta chains across the 610 or so repertoires, and about 10 million of those chains were shared by two or more donors. Raw reads were error-corrected and collapsed into unique sequences with a nearest-neighbor algorithm that merged closely related sequences to remove PCR and sequencing errors. CDR3 sequences were aligned to IMGT reference sequences to assign V, D and J gene segments. For a sequence to be retained, at least a six-nucleotide match to both a V gene segment and a J gene segment was required. A rearrangement was called productive if the CDR3 had no stop codons and remained in frame with V and J, and every other rearrangement was called non-productive. Following IMGT convention, CDR3 was defined as the stretch from the second conserved V-encoded cysteine to the conserved J-encoded phenylalanine. The earlier analysis of 500 to 650 of the donors excluded any sequence lacking an unambiguous match to a single V gene segment. An earlier analysis of a few hundred of the donors classified V segments as functional when productive rearrangements were above 56.7% and as segregating when the standard deviation between donors was above 5%. A statistical classification framework was built for diagnosing cytomegalovirus status from the catalog of TCR beta chain sequences. In a later analysis, TCR nucleotide sequences were compared against IMGT/GENE-DB human TR gene sequences so that V and J genes could be assigned. Using the TCRdist pipeline, a later analysis assigned CDR3 sequences along with most-parsimonious VDJ recombination scenarios. In a later analysis, each TCR beta chain was defined by its CDR3 amino acid sequence together with its V-gene family, and reads lacking a unique V-gene family were excluded. As a way to deal with suspected cross-contamination and a sequencing artifact, a later analysis dropped approximately 570 nucleotide sequences that were highly shared and had low generation probability. For each public chain, a later analysis derived a clonal expansion index from normalized ranks of inferred template counts within each repertoire. Generation probabilities in a later analysis came from a VDJ recombination model fitted to out-of-frame rearrangements, and those results were checked against IGoR. A later analysis scored TCR-TCR, TCR-HLA and TCR-CMV co-occurrence with hypergeometric tests, applying a repertoire-size bias correction to TCR pairs. False discovery rates were estimated in a later analysis by permuting HLA or CMV assignments 20 times. In a later analysis, co-occurring TCRs were grouped using DBSCAN, with TCRdist sequence similarity added in when clustering inside HLA-allele-positive subsets. Co-occurrence clustering excluded repertoires with fewer than 30,000 or more than 120,000 public chains, plus five with anomalous nucleotide sharing. In TCRdb, the immuneACCESS table is reduced to in-frame sequences with V and J assigned. These tables do not hold every clone; where another copy was compared, an unresolved V gene accounts for under half, and the others remain unexplained. Clone size and the V and J calls come from that table; the DNA yielded D and trimming. The sample table contains 150,000 or so clones; only one count was recorded for roughly 80% of them. Roughly 1.4% of the sample belongs to the ten largest clones.

The cohort comprised some 680 healthy bone marrow donors. At the time of sampling, every cohort member was nominally healthy, though immune exposures that went unrecorded were likely present. The donor was CMV seropositive and belonged to the group of 250 to 350 seropositive cohort members. Every donor gave a peripheral blood sample, and the peripheral blood mononuclear cells from that sample were used for TCR beta sequencing. The Qiagen DNeasy Blood Extraction Kit was used to extract genomic DNA from the blood cell samples. As regards this clone: The clone's antigen remains unknown. Qualities for individual bases were not recorded, and no much larger clone is one base off.

Input material: PBMCs. The chain joins TRBV7-9 to TRBJ1-6; the D gene identity is not certain. This clonotype originated in a man aged 45-65 years in good health and CMV-seropositive. The CDR3 reads as follows: CASSFGRGNSPLHF. The DNA is as follows: TGTGCCAGCAGCTTTGGACGGGGTAATTCACCCCTCCACTTT.